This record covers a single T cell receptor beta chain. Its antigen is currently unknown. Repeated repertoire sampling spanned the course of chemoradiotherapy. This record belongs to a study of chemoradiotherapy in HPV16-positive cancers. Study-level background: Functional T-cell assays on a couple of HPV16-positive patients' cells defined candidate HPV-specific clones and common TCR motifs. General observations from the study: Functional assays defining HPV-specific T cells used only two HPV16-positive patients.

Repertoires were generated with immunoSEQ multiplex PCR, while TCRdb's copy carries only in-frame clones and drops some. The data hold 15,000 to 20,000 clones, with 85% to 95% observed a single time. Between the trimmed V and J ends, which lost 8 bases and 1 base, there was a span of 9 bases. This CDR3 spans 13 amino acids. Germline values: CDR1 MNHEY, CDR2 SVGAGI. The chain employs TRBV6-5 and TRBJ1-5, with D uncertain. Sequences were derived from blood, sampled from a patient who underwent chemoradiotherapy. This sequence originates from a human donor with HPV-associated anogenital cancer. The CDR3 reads CASRGVSNQPQHF. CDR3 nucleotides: TGTGCCAGCCGCGGGGTAAGCAATCAGCCCCAGCATTTT.